This T cell receptor (beta chain) was obtained from a study of T-cell reconstitution after alpha-beta-depleted transplantation in children listed by TCRdb under 2016. Describing the broader study: T-cell immune reconstitution after TCRalphabeta/CD19-depleted allogeneic hematopoietic cell transplantation in children was quantitatively tracked in the study by means of TCR repertoire profiling.

Points the paper makes about the study in general: Over subsequent months, a decline in hyperexpanded clone frequencies was noted, and after one year, T-cell counts and TCRbeta diversity were mostly ascribed to newly produced T cells. The apparently early recovery of alphabetaT-cell counts about two months after transplant reportedly depended on only several hundred rapidly expanded clones that came from non-depleted graft cells. The high TCRbeta diversity at day 60 in some patients was ascribed to recipient T cells and intrathymic progenitors that had survived conditioning.

The meaning of the sample's treatment or condition label: allogeneic hematopoietic cell transplantation with graft depleted of TCRalphabeta T cells and CD19 B cells. Transplant recipients were children who received TCRalphabeta/CD19-depleted allogeneic hematopoietic cell grafts. Worth noting for this clonotype: Its antigen has not been determined. No base-level quality is on record; no much larger clone is a single base apart.

Library method: PCR. Sequencing was performed on an Illumina HiSeq 2500. TCR library preparation used molecular barcoding, with unique molecular identifiers applied to normalize quantification of the TCRbeta repertoire. TCRdb applied fastp at Q25 and MiXCR to the public reads, then kept only in-frame beta chains. Each entry merges the rows of one CDR3 protein and shows their most common DNA and genes. The sample includes 250,000 to 400,000 distinct CDR3 sequences, with around 25% observed a single time. The ten largest make up approximately 11% of the sample. A distance of 9 bases separates the germline ends of V and J, which lose 6 bases and 1 base respectively. The CDR3 runs 14 amino acids, cysteine and phenylalanine included. The sequence is cut down to CDR3 DNA, 42 bases in frame from base 1.

Here the sequenced sample was PBMCs, mostly from graft donor cells, taken 180 days after TCRalphabeta/CD19-depleted stem cell transplant. The clonotype originates from a male patient under 18 who had a stem cell transplant for acute lymphoblastic leukemia, so the T cells may come from the graft donor. The rearrangement joined TRBV12-3 or TRBV12-4 to TRBJ2-2; there is no confident call for the D gene. The DNA sequence is TGTGCCAGCAGCACCCCCTGGAACACCGGGGAGCTGTTTTTT. Its protein is CASSTPWNTGELFF.